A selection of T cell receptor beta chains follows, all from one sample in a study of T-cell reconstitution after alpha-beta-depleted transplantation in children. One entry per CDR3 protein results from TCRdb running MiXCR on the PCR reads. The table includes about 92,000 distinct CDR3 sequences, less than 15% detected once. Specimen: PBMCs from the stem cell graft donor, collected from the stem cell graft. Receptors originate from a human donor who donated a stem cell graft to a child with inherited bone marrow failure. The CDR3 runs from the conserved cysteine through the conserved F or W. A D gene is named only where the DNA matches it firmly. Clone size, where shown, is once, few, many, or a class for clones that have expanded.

cdr3_nt: TGTGCCACACGCTTGAACACTGAAGCTTTCTTT
cdr3_aa: CATRLNTEAFF
j_call: TRBJ1-1
v_call: TRBV19
clone_size: many
d_call: -

cdr3_nt: TGCAGTGCTCCAGGTCTAGGGGTTGAAGCTTTCTTT
cdr3_aa: CSAPGLGVEAFF
j_call: TRBJ1-1
v_call: TRBV20-1
clone_size: many
d_call: -

cdr3_nt: TGTGCCAGCTCACCACGAGGGACAGGACTGAACAATGAGCAGTTCTTC
cdr3_aa: CASSPRGTGLNNEQFF
j_call: TRBJ2-1
v_call: TRBV18
clone_size: many
d_call: TRBD1

cdr3_nt: TGCAGCATATTACTAGCGGGAGGAACCTACGAGCAGTACTTC
cdr3_aa: CSILLAGGTYEQYF
j_call: TRBJ2-7
v_call: TRBV29-1
clone_size: many
d_call: TRBD2

cdr3_nt: TGTGCCAGCAGCTTAGGAGGTTCGGAGCGTGAGCAGTTCTTC
cdr3_aa: CASSLGGSEREQFF
j_call: TRBJ2-1
v_call: TRBV7-2
clone_size: many
d_call: -

cdr3_nt: TGCAGCGCCCACACAGGGGGCGAGCAGTACTTC
cdr3_aa: CSAHTGGEQYF
j_call: TRBJ2-7
v_call: TRBV29-1
clone_size: many
d_call: TRBD1

cdr3_nt: TGCAGTGCCAGCATATTAACGGGACTAGCGGGAGCCAATGAGCAGTTCTTC
cdr3_aa: CSASILTGLAGANEQFF
j_call: TRBJ2-1
v_call: TRBV20-1
clone_size: -
d_call: TRBD2

cdr3_nt: TGTGCCAGCAGCTGGCTGGGGGGGGTTAGCACAGATACGCAGTATTTT
cdr3_aa: CASSWLGGVSTDTQYF
j_call: TRBJ2-3
v_call: TRBV5-5
clone_size: many
d_call: TRBD2

cdr3_nt: TGTGCCAGCAGCTTGGGACAGGGTGTGGACACCATATATTTT
cdr3_aa: CASSLGQGVDTIYF
j_call: TRBJ1-3
v_call: TRBV13
clone_size: many
d_call: TRBD1

cdr3_nt: TGTGCCAGCTCCGGACCCTTTGGAGATACGCAGTATTTT
cdr3_aa: CASSGPFGDTQYF
j_call: TRBJ2-3
v_call: TRBV18
clone_size: many
d_call: -

cdr3_nt: TGCAGTGCTAGAATTCTAGCGGCGGGCACCGGGGAGCTGTTTTTT
cdr3_aa: CSARILAAGTGELFF
j_call: TRBJ2-2
v_call: TRBV20-1
clone_size: many
d_call: TRBD2

cdr3_nt: TGTGCCAGCAGCTTCGCGTCGGGGAATCAGCCCCAGCATTTT
cdr3_aa: CASSFASGNQPQHF
j_call: TRBJ1-5
v_call: TRBV5-5
clone_size: many
d_call: -

cdr3_nt: TGTGCCAGCAGTTTCGGAGACGGCTCCTACGAGCAGTACTTC
cdr3_aa: CASSFGDGSYEQYF
j_call: TRBJ2-7
v_call: TRBV12-3/TRBV12-4
clone_size: many
d_call: -

cdr3_nt: TGTGCCAGCAGTTTATCCGCACAGGGGGGGCAAGAGACCCAGTACTTC
cdr3_aa: CASSLSAQGGQETQYF
j_call: TRBJ2-5
v_call: TRBV27
clone_size: -
d_call: -

cdr3_nt: TGTGCCAGCAGCCCCAGGGTTGGCGGCAAAAACATTCAGTACTTC
cdr3_aa: CASSPRVGGKNIQYF
j_call: TRBJ2-4
v_call: TRBV5-8
clone_size: few
d_call: -

cdr3_nt: TGTGCCAGCAGCCCACAGGTTCTATCCACTGAAGCTTTCTTT
cdr3_aa: CASSPQVLSTEAFF
j_call: TRBJ1-1
v_call: TRBV11-2
clone_size: many
d_call: -

cdr3_nt: TGTGCCAGCAGCTTACTAGCGGCCACAGATACGCAGTATTTT
cdr3_aa: CASSLLAATDTQYF
j_call: TRBJ2-3
v_call: TRBV7-3
clone_size: many
d_call: TRBD2

cdr3_nt: TGTGCCAGCAGAGTACATGGGGTAAACACTGAAGCTTTCTTT
cdr3_aa: CASRVHGVNTEAFF
j_call: TRBJ1-1
v_call: TRBV6-5
clone_size: many
d_call: -

cdr3_nt: TGTGCCAGCAGCTTGAATCTTGTAACGGATCAGCCCCAGCATTTT
cdr3_aa: CASSLNLVTDQPQHF
j_call: TRBJ1-5
v_call: TRBV5-6
clone_size: many
d_call: -

cdr3_nt: TGTGCCAGCAGTTTTACCCGGGGGCTGGGCAATGAGCAGTTCTTC
cdr3_aa: CASSFTRGLGNEQFF
j_call: TRBJ2-1
v_call: TRBV12-3/TRBV12-4
clone_size: many
d_call: -

cdr3_nt: TGCGCCAGCAGCCAAGATCGTCGGAACTATGGCTACACCTTC
cdr3_aa: CASSQDRRNYGYTF
j_call: TRBJ1-2
v_call: TRBV4-3
clone_size: many
d_call: -

cdr3_nt: TGCAGCGGGGGACCAGGGTGGGGGATGAACACTGAAGCTTTCTTT
cdr3_aa: CSGGPGWGMNTEAFF
j_call: TRBJ1-1
v_call: TRBV29-1
clone_size: few
d_call: -

cdr3_nt: TGTGCCAGCTCAGCGACAGGGCGCACTGAAGCTTTCTTT
cdr3_aa: CASSATGRTEAFF
j_call: TRBJ1-1
v_call: TRBV18
clone_size: -
d_call: TRBD1

cdr3_nt: TGCGCCAGCAGCCAGAGGGGGGGGGTGGCGAATGAGCAGTTCTTC
cdr3_aa: CASSQRGGVANEQFF
j_call: TRBJ2-1
v_call: TRBV4-1
clone_size: many
d_call: -

cdr3_nt: TGCGCCAGCAGCCGCCTGGGACAGGGCGAAGAGACCCAGTACTTC
cdr3_aa: CASSRLGQGEETQYF
j_call: TRBJ2-5
v_call: TRBV4-3
clone_size: few
d_call: TRBD1

cdr3_nt: TGCAGTGCTCGACAGGTTAATGAAAAACTGTTTTTT
cdr3_aa: CSARQVNEKLFF
j_call: TRBJ1-4
v_call: TRBV20-1
clone_size: many
d_call: -

cdr3_nt: TGCAGTGCTTCCGGGACATCGAACACCGGGGAGCTGTTTTTT
cdr3_aa: CSASGTSNTGELFF
j_call: TRBJ2-2
v_call: TRBV20-1
clone_size: many
d_call: -

cdr3_nt: TGTGCCAGCAACGAAGGGTGGAGCTCTGGGGCCAACTTCCTGACTTTC
cdr3_aa: CASNEGWSSGANFLTF
j_call: TRBJ2-6
v_call: TRBV27
clone_size: many
d_call: -

cdr3_nt: TGTGCCAGCAGCTTAGTAGGGGCCGTTACCGGGGAGCTGTTTTTT
cdr3_aa: CASSLVGAVTGELFF
j_call: TRBJ2-2
v_call: TRBV7-9
clone_size: many
d_call: -

cdr3_nt: TGTGCCAGCAGTGCAGACAGGACTCTGTCCTACAATGAGCAGTTCTTC
cdr3_aa: CASSADRTLSYNEQFF
j_call: TRBJ2-1
v_call: TRBV12-3/TRBV12-4
clone_size: many
d_call: -

cdr3_nt: TGTGCCAGCAGCCCGGGACTAGCTTTCCAAGAGACCCAGTACTTC
cdr3_aa: CASSPGLAFQETQYF
j_call: TRBJ2-5
v_call: TRBV7-3
clone_size: many
d_call: TRBD2

cdr3_nt: TGCGCCAGCAGCCAAGAACCAGGGTCCAACGAGCAGTACTTC
cdr3_aa: CASSQEPGSNEQYF
j_call: TRBJ2-7
v_call: TRBV4-3
clone_size: many
d_call: -

cdr3_nt: TGTGCCAGCAGCTCTCTGTCTGGGCTAGCGGATACAGATACGCAGTATTTT
cdr3_aa: CASSSLSGLADTDTQYF
j_call: TRBJ2-3
v_call: TRBV7-8
clone_size: many
d_call: TRBD2

cdr3_nt: TGCGCCAGCAGCCAAGATGCGGGGGGTCGGAATGAAAAACTGTTTTTT
cdr3_aa: CASSQDAGGRNEKLFF
j_call: TRBJ1-4
v_call: TRBV4-3
clone_size: many
d_call: -

cdr3_nt: TGCAGTGCTGAACTTAGGACTAGCGGGAGGTGGACAGATACGCAGTATTTT
cdr3_aa: CSAELRTSGRWTDTQYF
j_call: TRBJ2-3
v_call: TRBV20-1
clone_size: many
d_call: TRBD2

cdr3_nt: TGTGCCAGCAGTTTAAATGGGTTTACCGGGGAGCTGTTTTTT
cdr3_aa: CASSLNGFTGELFF
j_call: TRBJ2-2
v_call: TRBV6-2/TRBV6-3
clone_size: many
d_call: -

cdr3_nt: TGTGCCAGCTCACAGGGGGGCCCGGCTAGCGGGAGGAACGAGCAGTACTTC
cdr3_aa: CASSQGGPASGRNEQYF
j_call: TRBJ2-7
v_call: TRBV18
clone_size: many
d_call: TRBD2

cdr3_nt: TGTGCCAGCAGCGCCTTTATTGCTCGGGAGCTGTTTTTT
cdr3_aa: CASSAFIARELFF
j_call: TRBJ2-2
v_call: TRBV9
clone_size: few
d_call: -

cdr3_nt: TGCAGTGCTAGAACTAGCGGGAGAGAAGAGACCCAGTACTTC
cdr3_aa: CSARTSGREETQYF
j_call: TRBJ2-5
v_call: TRBV20-1
clone_size: many
d_call: TRBD2

cdr3_nt: TGTGCCAGCAGCCCCTCGGAGTATGACGAGCAGTACTTC
cdr3_aa: CASSPSEYDEQYF
j_call: TRBJ2-7
v_call: TRBV7-3
clone_size: many
d_call: -

cdr3_nt: TGTGCCACCAACAAATGGGGTGGTAGGTGGGGAGACCAGCCCCAGCATTTT
cdr3_aa: CATNKWGGRWGDQPQHF
j_call: TRBJ1-5
v_call: TRBV28
clone_size: -
d_call: -

cdr3_nt: TGTGCCAGCAGCCGACTGACAGGGCATCTCTCAGATACGCAGTATTTT
cdr3_aa: CASSRLTGHLSDTQYF
j_call: TRBJ2-3
v_call: TRBV11-1
clone_size: -
d_call: TRBD1

cdr3_nt: TGCGCCAGCAGCCAACTGGGCCGCTCCTACAATGAGCAGTTCTTC
cdr3_aa: CASSQLGRSYNEQFF
j_call: TRBJ2-1
v_call: TRBV4-3
clone_size: few
d_call: -

cdr3_nt: TGTGCCAGCAGCTTACGAGGGGGTGATGAGCAGTTCTTC
cdr3_aa: CASSLRGGDEQFF
j_call: TRBJ2-1
v_call: TRBV7-9
clone_size: few
d_call: -

cdr3_nt: TGTGCCAGCAGTCGAGACAGGGCGAACACTGAAGCTTTCTTT
cdr3_aa: CASSRDRANTEAFF
j_call: TRBJ1-1
v_call: TRBV6-1
clone_size: once
d_call: TRBD1

cdr3_nt: TGTGCCAGCAGCTTCGGACTGGGATCCGATGAGCAGTTCTTC
cdr3_aa: CASSFGLGSDEQFF
j_call: TRBJ2-1
v_call: TRBV5-6
clone_size: many
d_call: -

cdr3_nt: TGTGCCAGCAGCTCCTTGAGGACCGGGGAGCTGTTTTTT
cdr3_aa: CASSSLRTGELFF
j_call: TRBJ2-2
v_call: TRBV7-2
clone_size: many
d_call: -

cdr3_nt: TGTGCCAGCAGCTTAGCCGGGACAGGGAGCAATCAGCCCCAGCATTTT
cdr3_aa: CASSLAGTGSNQPQHF
j_call: TRBJ1-5
v_call: TRBV7-2
clone_size: few
d_call: TRBD1

cdr3_nt: TGTGCCATCAGTGAGTCGGTTCTGGGTTTTGAAGCTTTCTTT
cdr3_aa: CAISESVLGFEAFF
j_call: TRBJ1-1
v_call: TRBV10-3
clone_size: many
d_call: -

cdr3_nt: TGTGCCAGCAGCTTTGGGGACACCGGGGAGCTGTTTTTT
cdr3_aa: CASSFGDTGELFF
j_call: TRBJ2-2
v_call: TRBV5-5
clone_size: many
d_call: -

cdr3_nt: TGCAGCGTTGCTACTAGCGCACACACAGATACGCAGTATTTT
cdr3_aa: CSVATSAHTDTQYF
j_call: TRBJ2-3
v_call: TRBV29-1
clone_size: many
d_call: TRBD2

cdr3_nt: TGTGCCAGCAGTCAGGGCGTGGGAAACAATCAGCCCCAGCATTTT
cdr3_aa: CASSQGVGNNQPQHF
j_call: TRBJ1-5
v_call: TRBV7-2
clone_size: many
d_call: -

cdr3_nt: TGTGCCAGCAGCGACATAGAAGAGACCCAGTACTTC
cdr3_aa: CASSDIEETQYF
j_call: TRBJ2-5
v_call: TRBV9
clone_size: many
d_call: -

cdr3_nt: TGTGCCAGCAGTCAGGGGACCACTGAAGCTTTCTTT
cdr3_aa: CASSQGTTEAFF
j_call: TRBJ1-1
v_call: TRBV6-2/TRBV6-3
clone_size: many
d_call: -

cdr3_nt: TGTGCCAGCAGAACCAGGGGGGGAAACGCTGAAGCTTTCTTT
cdr3_aa: CASRTRGGNAEAFF
j_call: TRBJ1-1
v_call: TRBV6-1
clone_size: many
d_call: TRBD1